Each of the 18 T cell receptor beta chains below was sequenced from the same sample in a study of CD8+ T cells in alopecia areata. Indicated treatment: oral pan-JAK inhibitor, 5-10 mg twice daily. Reverse transcribed after extraction, RNA yielded cDNA as the sequencing template. TCRdb's copy holds only in-frame clones and misses some; the assay was immunoSEQ multiplex PCR. The sample shows over 150,000 clones, about three fifths of them seen only once. Sample: CD4+ T cells sorted from blood, taken at week 4, from a patient treated with tofacitinib. These receptors were taken from a human donor with alopecia areata.

The chain has TRBV29-1 and TRBJ2-6; 9 nucleotides match TRBD1. With 6 bases clipped from V and 0 bases from J, the junction kept 6 bases outside the gene matches. The germline V gene encodes CDR1 SQVTM and CDR2 ANQGSEA. The CDR3 has 16 residues. The CDR3 bases are TGCAGCGTGGCGGGACAGGGAAGCTCTGGGGCCAACGTCCTGACTTTC. Amino acids: CSVAGQGSSGANVLTF.

This clone was seen a handful of times. The CDR3 sequence is CASSQVGQGYSGANVLTF. The CDR3 nucleotides read TGCGCCAGCAGCCAAGTGGGACAGGGGTACTCTGGGGCCAACGTCCTGACTTTC. V and J are TRBV4-3 and TRBJ2-6; 10 nucleotides match TRBD1. V lost 1 base, J lost 0 bases, and 3 bases stayed unmatched. Germline values: CDR1 LGHNA, CDR2 YSLEER. The CDR3 sequence is 18 residues long.

This clone showed up just once. The chain has TRBV6-1 and TRBJ2-4, with D perhaps assigned TRBD1 or TRBD2 (6 bases each). The germline V and J ends were trimmed by 1 base and 8 bases, with 12 bases remaining between them. This CDR3 has 14 amino acids. Germline values: CDR1 MNHNS, CDR2 SASEGT. CDR3 region: CASSEGGASDIQYF. The CDR3 region has the DNA TGTGCCAGCAGTGAAGGGGGGGCCTCAGACATTCAGTACTTC.

The V gene is TRBV6-5, the J gene TRBJ1-6; the D is unclear. Trimming cost V 0 bases and J 9 bases, with 12 bases left between them. This CDR3 contains 15 residues. Germline V gene sequence: CDR1 MNHEY, CDR2 SVGAGI. Written as DNA, the CDR3 is TGTGCCAGCAGTTACTCGAGTAAGGGCGGTTCACCCCTCCACTTT. This codes for CASSYSSKGGSPLHF.

The chain joins TRBV14 to TRBJ2-5; D gene unclear. The V gene's germline CDR1 is SGHDN and CDR2 FVKESK. The CDR3 runs to 14 residues. The V end was cut by 5 bases, the J end by 4 bases, with 14 bases between. The CDR3 sequence is CASSKTAFSETQYF. The CDR3, as DNA: TGTGCCAGCAGCAAAACCGCATTTTCAGAGACCCAGTACTTC.

This clone has just one count. This CDR3 is CASSELLYEQYF. DNA for the CDR3: TGTGCCAGCAGCGAACTACTATACGAGCAGTACTTC. The chain links TRBV2 to TRBJ2-7; D is uncertain. The CDR3 covers 12 residues. Germline CDR1 SNHLY, CDR2 FYNNEI. Trimming took off 6 bases at V and 4 bases at J, with 10 bases between the two ends.

The rearrangement joins TRBV6-1 to TRBJ2-5; TRBD1 matches at 7 bases. V gave up 4 bases and J gave up 2 bases; unmatched junction bases: 7. The CDR3 runs to 15 residues. Germline V gives CDR1 MNHNS, CDR2 SASEGT. This chain's CDR3 is CASSGQGQRQETQYF. Written as DNA, the CDR3 is TGTGCCAGCAGTGGCCAGGGACAGAGACAAGAGACCCAGTACTTC.

This chain links TRBV6-6 with TRBJ2-7, with 7 bases matching TRBD1. The CDR3 is 14 amino acids. Germline CDR1 and CDR2: MNHNY and SVGAGI (reference sequence). V lost 6 bases and J lost 4; bases outside the gene matches: 9. In DNA form, the CDR3 reads TGTGCCAGCAGCAAAGCCGGGACAGATTACGAGCAGTACTTC. Residues: CASSKAGTDYEQYF.

Only a few counts were recorded for this clone. The chain carries TRBV19 and TRBJ2-2, with 7 nucleotides matching TRBD1. CDR1 LNHDA and CDR2 SQIVND come from the germline V gene (reference sequence). The CDR3 extends over 14 amino acids. The junction had 6 bases not matched to a gene; V was cut back by 11 bases and J by 0 bases. CDR3: CAGSDRANTGELFF. CDR3 DNA sequence: TGTGCCGGTTCAGACAGGGCGAACACCGGGGAGCTGTTTTTT. The complete variable domain, with remaining parts taken from reference TRBV19 and TRBJ2-2, reads DGGITQSPKYLFRKEGQNVTLSCEQNLNHDAMYWYRQDPGQGLRLIYYSQIVNDFQKGDIAEGYSVSREKKESFPLTVTSAQKNPTAFYLCAGSDRANTGELFFGEGSRLTVL.

This sequence joins TRBV2 and TRBJ1-6; possibly TRBD1 for D (5 bases). The germline gives CDR1 SNHLY, CDR2 FYNNEI. CDR3 length: 13 amino acids. Trimming pared 4 bases from V and 5 bases from J, leaving 6 bases between. CDR3 bases: TGTGCCAGCAGTGGGGGCAATAATTCACCCCTCCACTTT. It specifies CASSGGNNSPLHF.

The genes are TRBV7-2 and TRBJ2-5; 10 positions agree with TRBD1. Germline CDR1 is SGHTA and CDR2 is FQGNSA. The CDR3 runs 15 residues. J gave up 4 bases and V 5 bases, and 7 bases lay outside the gene matches. Written as DNA, the CDR3 is TGTGCCAGCAGCATGGGACAGGGGTTATCAGAGACCCAGTACTTC. Its protein is CASSMGQGLSETQYF.

V usage is TRBV28 and J usage is TRBJ1-1; 11 bases match TRBD1. The CDR3 covers 15 residues. Per germline, CDR1 MDHEN and CDR2 SYDVKM. V lost 11 bases and J lost 4; bases outside the gene matches: 12. The CDR3 region has the DNA TGTGCCGCCCAGGTAATAGGGACAGGGGGCACTGAAGCTTTCTTT. Its protein is CAAQVIGTGGTEAFF.

This clone was counted between two and nine times. This chain joins TRBV28 and TRBJ2-7; 9 bases agree with TRBD1. CDR1 and CDR2 from the germline V gene are MDHEN and SYDVKM. The CDR3 has 16 residues. Trimming took 6 bases from V and 4 from J; bases not matched to a gene: 13. CDR3 amino acids: CASRPPTGGFAYEQYF. The CDR3 DNA sequence: TGTGCCAGCAGACCACCAACAGGGGGCTTTGCGTACGAGCAGTACTTC.

The CDR3 sequence is CASSVQDRGNIQYF. The CDR3 DNA follows: TGTGCCAGCAGCGTTCAGGACAGGGGTAACATTCAGTACTTC. The rearrangement uses TRBV9 and TRBJ2-4; 9 bases are a match to TRBD1. Germline assignment: CDR1 SGDLS and CDR2 YYNGEE. The CDR3 sequence is 14 residues long. J gave up 7 bases and V 2 bases, and 4 bases lay outside the gene matches.

The V call is TRBV7-3, the J call TRBJ2-5, with a tentative D call TRBD1 (5 bases). Per germline, CDR1 SGHTA and CDR2 FQGTGA. The CDR3 runs 15 residues. Trimming shortened V by 2 bases and J by 4 bases, and 14 bases separated the two germline ends. CDR3 protein: CASSLDGRVGETQYF. The CDR3 nucleotides read TGTGCCAGCAGCTTAGACGGCAGGGTCGGAGAGACCCAGTACTTC.

This clone has a handful of counts. The chain couples TRBV7-9 to TRBJ1-5, with 8 bases identical to TRBD1. Germline V gene data show CDR1 as SEHNR and CDR2 as FQNEAQ (reference sequence). V trimming: 5 bases; J trimming: 3 bases; junction bases outside the gene matches: 3. The CDR3 spans 14 residues. As DNA, the CDR3 is TGTGCCAGCAGCCAGGGACAGGCCAATCAGCCCCAGCATTTT. It translates to CASSQGQANQPQHF. Based on the CDR3 plus reference TRBV7-9 and TRBJ1-5, the full variable domain is DTGVSQNPRHKITKRGQNVTFRCDPISEHNRLYWYRQTLGQGPEFLTYFQNEAQLEKSRLLSDRFSAERPKGSFSTLEIQRTEQGDSAMYLCASSQGQANQPQHFGDGTRLSIL.

V gene TRBV6-6 combines with J gene TRBJ1-4; the D is unclear. The CDR3 totals 13 residues. V was clipped by 7 bases and J by 4 bases, with 10 bases between them. Germline assignment: CDR1 MNHNY and CDR2 SVGAGI (reference sequence). For the CDR3, the DNA is TGTGCCAGCATACGACAAGTTAATGAAAAACTGTTTTTT. Translating it yields CASIRQVNEKLFF.

The chain employs TRBV23-1 and TRBJ2-7, with D perhaps matching TRBD2 (5 bases). TRBV23-1 is an open reading frame, and its role is uncertain. V was shortened by 0 bases and J by 6 bases, with 18 bases between the two germline ends. The CDR3 consists of 16 residues. As DNA, the CDR3 is TGCGCCAGCAGTCAATCGCAGACTAAGACCCGGCTCGAGCAGTACTTC. This translates into CASSQSQTKTRLEQYF.